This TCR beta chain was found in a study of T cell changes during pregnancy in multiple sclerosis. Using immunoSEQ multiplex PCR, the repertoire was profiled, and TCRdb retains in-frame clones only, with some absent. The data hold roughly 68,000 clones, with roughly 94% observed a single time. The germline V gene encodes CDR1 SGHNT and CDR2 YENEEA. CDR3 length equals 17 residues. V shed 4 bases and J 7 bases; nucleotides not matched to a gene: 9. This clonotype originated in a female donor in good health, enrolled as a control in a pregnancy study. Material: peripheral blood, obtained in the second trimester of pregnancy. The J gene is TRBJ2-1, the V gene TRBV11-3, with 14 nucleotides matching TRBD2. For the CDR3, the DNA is TGTGCCAGCAGCTACGGACTAGCGGGAGGAGAACGAAATGAGCAGTTCTTC. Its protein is CASSYGLAGGERNEQFF.